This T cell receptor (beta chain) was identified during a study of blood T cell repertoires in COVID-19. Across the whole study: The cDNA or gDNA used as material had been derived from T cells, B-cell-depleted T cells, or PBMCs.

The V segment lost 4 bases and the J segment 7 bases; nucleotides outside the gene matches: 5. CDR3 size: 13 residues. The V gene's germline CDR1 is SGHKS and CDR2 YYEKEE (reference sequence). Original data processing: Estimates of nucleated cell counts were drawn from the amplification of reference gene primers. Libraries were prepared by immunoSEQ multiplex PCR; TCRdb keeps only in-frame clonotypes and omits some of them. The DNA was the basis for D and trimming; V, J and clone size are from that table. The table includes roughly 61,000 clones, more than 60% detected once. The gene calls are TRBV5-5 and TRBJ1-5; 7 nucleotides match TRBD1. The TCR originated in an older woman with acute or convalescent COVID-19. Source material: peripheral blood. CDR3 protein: CASSRDRAQPQHF. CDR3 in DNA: TGTGCCAGCAGCCGCGACAGGGCACAGCCCCAGCATTTT.